The T cell receptor beta chain described here comes from a study of T cell repertoires in cytomegalovirus infection. Study overall: CMV infection plus the matching HLA type was flagged by public TCR beta signatures. General observations from the study: Individuals carrying CMV plus the relevant HLA were identified by cumulative frequency of public TCR beta families. HLA-C-restricted CMV-specific TCR beta clonotypes prevailed in the ex vivo response.

A note on this clonotype: What it binds is unknown.

CDR3 size: 15 residues. Germline V gene lookup returns CDR1 SGHAT and CDR2 FQDESV (reference sequence). V lost 5 bases to trimming and J lost 3 bases, with 11 bases between them. Each CDR3 protein gets one entry after TCRdb re-called the reads with MiXCR. The sample lists a few hundred thousand distinct CDR3 sequences, more than 8% occurring once. Specimen: PBMCs. The rearrangement joins TRBV11-1 to TRBJ1-6, with D perhaps TRBD1 (6 bases). This TCR came from a human donor in good health (CMV status not recorded). Some clones in this sample may be carry-over from other donors' samples. CDR3 residues: CASSRDTIYNSPLHF. Written as DNA, the CDR3 is TGTGCCAGCAGCCGGGACACCATCTATAATTCACCCCTCCACTTT.